The clone carrying this TCR beta chain appeared a few times. CDR1 SGHTA and CDR2 FQGTGA come from the germline V gene. V was trimmed by 1 base and J by 4 bases, leaving 13 bases between them. The CDR3 has 15 amino acids. These data belong to a study of T-cell reconstitution after alpha-beta-depleted transplantation in children. Unique molecular identifiers tagged the TCRbeta library. TCRdb re-called the PCR reads with MiXCR, one entry per CDR3 protein. The sample has approximately 400,000 distinct CDR3 sequences; approximately 10% are singletons. This TCR derives from a human donor who donated a stem cell graft to a child with acute myeloid leukemia. The specimen was PBMCs from the stem cell graft donor, collected from the stem cell graft. J is TRBJ2-5 and V is TRBV7-3; D might be TRBD1 (6 bases). The CDR3, as DNA: TGTGCCAGCAGCTTAATGGGGGCCTCGATAGAGACCCAGTACTTC. This sequence encodes CASSLMGASIETQYF.